The T cell receptor beta chain under discussion was sequenced for a study of cytomegalovirus exposure and HLA in healthy donors (dated by TCRdb to about 2017). Notes on the research overall: An earlier analysis of roughly 610 of the donors reported 276 Gb of sequence data and 117 million unique TCR beta sequences obtained from about 179 million T cells. A later genetic analysis took genome-wide SNP genotypes for about three fifths of the 666 donors and used that subset as a discovery cohort. Roughly 5 DR-DQ haplotypes were treated as single units for association and clustering because of strong linkage in the cohort. The number of donors typed differed by locus, with roughly 629-640 for A, B, C, DRB1 and DQB1, around 500 for DQA1, over 600 for DPA1, and over 400 for DPB1. Class I and class II HLA loci were covered by the typing at four-digit resolution. The aim of the study was to test whether cataloging public T cell receptors could identify signatures of past pathogen exposure. An early release covering roughly 600 HLA-typed donors comprised about 290 gigabases of sequencing data and 85 million to 100 million unique TCR sequences. Donor age, sex, ethnicity and CMV serostatus were collected together with the repertoire data. On average, roughly 240,000 unique TCR beta nucleotide sequences were sequenced per donor among 398 genotyped donors of the cohort, with roughly 18% of those sequences being non-productive. Of the 350 to 450 genotyped donors, 65% to 90% fell in the genetic ancestry cluster associated with self-reported Caucasian donors. To predict cytomegalovirus infection status, the study combined high-throughput TCR immunosequencing, statistical association of individual TCRs with disease status, and machine learning. The study used immunosequencing to profile the T cell repertoires of some 600 subjects and linked those repertoires to cytomegalovirus serostatus. A separate validation cohort of over a hundred different subjects was used in addition to the roughly 720-subject first cohort. In an earlier analysis of about 590 of the donors, high-throughput TCR beta sequencing was used to judge whether each TCR beta V gene segment behaved as functional or pseudogenic. To study patterns of TCR occurrence, a later analysis re-analyzed previously published TCR beta repertoires from around 670 donors and added high-resolution HLA genotyping. Every discovery cohort repertoire had been produced on one sequencing platform. Rather than using new phenotypic data, the later analysis identified candidate immune exposures from TCR beta sequences and from how often those sequences occurred across donors.

V is pared back by 7 bases and J by 4 bases, with 22 bases lying between the germline termini. Including the terminal cysteine and phenylalanine, the CDR3 comprises 17 residues. CDR3 DNA is the only sequence kept; it has 51 bases, read in frame from the first base. Looking up the germline V gene yields CDR1 SNHLY and CDR2 FYNNEI. Library generation was performed with the immunoSEQ multiplex PCR assay. A mixture of 60 forward primers for TCR Vbeta segments and 13 reverse primers for TCR Jbeta segments was used in the multiplex PCR. A multiplex PCR assay on genomic DNA amplified the CDR3 region of rearranged TCR beta genes. Amplified TCR beta libraries were sequenced as 87-base-pair reads on the Illumina HiSeq System. The study's processing was this. In a later analysis, about 80 million unique TCR beta chains were counted across the roughly 670 repertoires, and about 10 million of these chains were shared by at least two donors. Raw reads were error-corrected and collapsed into unique sequences by a nearest-neighbor algorithm in which closely related sequences were merged to remove PCR and sequencing errors. To assign V, D and J gene segments, CDR3 sequences were aligned to IMGT reference sequences. Each retained sequence needed at least a six-nucleotide match to both a V gene segment and a J gene segment. A rearrangement counted as productive if the CDR3 had no stop codons and remained in frame with V and J, and every other rearrangement counted as non-productive. Following IMGT convention, CDR3 was defined as the stretch from the second conserved V-encoded cysteine up to the conserved J-encoded phenylalanine. In an earlier analysis of around 600 of the donors, sequences lacking an unambiguous match to a single V gene segment were excluded. In an earlier analysis of 587 of the donors, V segments were called functional above 56.7% productive rearrangements and were called segregating when the between-donor standard deviation exceeded 5%. A statistical classification framework was built for diagnosing cytomegalovirus status from the catalog of TCR beta chain sequences. In a later analysis, V and J genes were assigned by comparing TCR nucleotide sequences against IMGT/GENE-DB human TR gene sequences. A later analysis assigned CDR3 sequences and most-parsimonious VDJ recombination scenarios with the TCRdist pipeline. In a later analysis, each TCR beta chain was defined by its CDR3 amino acid sequence together with its V-gene family, and reads without a unique V-gene family were excluded. In a later analysis, fewer than 600 highly shared, low-generation-probability nucleotide sequences were removed to address suspected cross-contamination and a sequencing artifact. In a later analysis, a clonal expansion index for each public chain was calculated from normalized within-repertoire ranks of inferred template counts. A later analysis computed generation probabilities with a VDJ recombination model fitted to out-of-frame rearrangements, and checked the results against IGoR. In a later analysis, hypergeometric tests were used to score TCR-TCR, TCR-HLA and TCR-CMV co-occurrence, with a repertoire-size bias correction applied to TCR pairs. To estimate false discovery rates, a later analysis permuted the HLA or CMV assignments 20 times. A later analysis grouped co-occurring TCRs with DBSCAN, adding TCRdist sequence similarity when clustering within HLA-allele-positive subsets. For co-occurrence clustering, repertoires with fewer than 30,000 or more than 120,000 public chains were excluded, along with several repertoires with anomalous nucleotide sharing. Imported from immuneACCESS, the table was reduced by TCRdb to in-frame sequences with V and J called. These copies leave out some clones; in studies compared against another copy, an unresolved V gene accounts for under half, and the cause of the remainder is not known. V and J calls plus clone size are reproduced from that table; the DNA served to infer D and trimming. The sample includes some 170,000 clones, with roughly 76% observed a single time. The top ten clonotypes cover over 4.5% of the sample.

General findings and caveats noted by the study authors: A later analysis found that HLA-associated TCR beta chains were more clonally expanded and had lower generation probabilities than equally common non-associated chains. Most CMV-associated TCR beta chains appeared to be HLA-restricted in a later analysis, and the HLA associations seemed to be driven largely by CMV exposure. A later genetic analysis reported fewer N-insertions in productive TCRs among donors in an Asian-associated ancestry cluster than the roughly 700-donor mean. Most TCR sequences were observed very rarely across donors, whereas some public TCRs were present in many individuals. Over 15 rarely observed V segments, including chromosome 9 orphons, were excluded from the earlier analysis of a few hundred of the donors because counts were too low. A further reported finding was that TCR beta sequences accurately predicted the HLA-A and HLA-B alleles for most subjects in the first cohort. A few of the identified cytomegalovirus-associated TCR beta chains were confirmed in vitro to be specific for cytomegalovirus antigens. A cluster of highly shared sequence variants was judged likely to be a technical artifact of the sequencing pipeline. A later genetic analysis associated a missense DCLRE1C variant with V-gene and J-gene trimming of TCR beta chains, and an independent cohort replicated the association. Because some donors lacked HLA typing at each locus, the association tests relied only on the typed subset. A total of 150 to 200 TCR beta chains were listed by the study as associated with cytomegalovirus. In a later analysis, the rate of TCR association differed among HLA loci, with DRB1 alleles having the most associated TCRs and HLA-C alleles having the fewest. In both the original and validation cohorts, the classifier was reported to diagnose cytomegalovirus status with high specificity and sensitivity. Correlated functional status among segregating V segments might reflect linkage disequilibrium, but an unknown experimental factor could not be ruled out. In a later analysis, several top co-occurrence clusters were reported to appear linked to parvovirus B19, influenza, CMV and Epstein-Barr virus. An earlier analysis of some 590 of the donors showed that most TCR beta V segments appeared in productive rearrangements either about 87% or about 30% of the time, which broadly matched IMGT annotations. Sequencing depth was assumed to be roughly uniform across donors in the presence/absence analyses, though that assumption may not hold. The authors suggested that the approach could potentially be generalized to other disease states and immunological phenotypes. The cohort was sequenced for TCR beta chains only, and without alpha or paired-chain data the features that could be detected were limited. CMV serostatus was the only immune exposure information available for the cohort. A later analysis associated around 16,000 TCR beta sequences with specific HLA alleles at a false discovery rate of 0.05. When HLA alleles, especially DR and DQ, strongly co-occurred, TCR associations were difficult to assign to individual alleles. Some IMGT-functional V segments, including TRBV6-2 and TRBV6-3, could not be told apart with the 87-base-pair reads, so those segments were excluded.

In the case of this clone: What antigen it recognizes has not been identified. No quality values exist for individual bases; no much larger clone is one base distant.

The cohort comprised under 700 healthy bone marrow donors. Cohort members were all nominally healthy when sampled, although unrecorded immune exposures were likely present. The donor tested CMV seropositive, placing the donor among the 250 to 350 seropositive members of the cohort. Every donor gave a peripheral blood sample, and the peripheral blood mononuclear cells from that sample were used for TCR beta sequencing. Genomic DNA extraction from the blood cell samples was performed with the Qiagen DNeasy Blood Extraction Kit. The receptor's source is a woman under 30 in good health and CMV-seropositive. In this chain, TRBV2 is recombined with TRBJ2-2; D gene: possibly TRBD1, on 6 matching bases. Sequencing was performed on PBMCs. The DNA sequence is given as TGTGCCAGCATGTCCCGGTTAGGACAGCCGGCCACCGGGGAGCTGTTTTTT. Its protein is CASMSRLGQPATGELFF.